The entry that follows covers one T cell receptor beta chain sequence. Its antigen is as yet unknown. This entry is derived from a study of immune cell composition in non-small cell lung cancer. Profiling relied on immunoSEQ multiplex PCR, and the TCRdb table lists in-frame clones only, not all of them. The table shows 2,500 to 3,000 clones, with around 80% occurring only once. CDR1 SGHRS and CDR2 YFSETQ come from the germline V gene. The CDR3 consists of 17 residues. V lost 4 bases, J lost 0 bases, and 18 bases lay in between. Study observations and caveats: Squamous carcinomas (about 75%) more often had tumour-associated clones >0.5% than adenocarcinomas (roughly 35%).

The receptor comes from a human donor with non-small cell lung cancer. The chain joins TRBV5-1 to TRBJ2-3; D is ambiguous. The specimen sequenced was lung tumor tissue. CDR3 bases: TGCGCCAGCAGCGCCCTAGAGTCTCTTACTAGCACAGATACGCAGTATTTT. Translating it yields CASSALESLTSTDTQYF. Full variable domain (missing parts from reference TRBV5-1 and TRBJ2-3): KAGVTQTPRYLIKTRGQQVTLSCSPISGHRSVSWYQQTPGQGLQFLFEYFSETQRNKGNFPGRFSGRQFSNSRSEMNVSTLELGDSALYLCASSALESLTSTDTQYFGPGTRLTVL.